These 13 T cell receptor beta chains share one sample of origin, sequenced in a study of T cell responses to AZD1222 COVID-19 vaccine. TCRdb's copy holds only in-frame clones and misses some; the assay was immunoSEQ multiplex PCR. The sample yields 130,000 or so clones, over 85% seen once. Material: peripheral blood, obtained on day 0 of AZD1222 vaccination. The receptors here all came from an adult in good health.

V usage is TRBV6-2 or TRBV6-3 and J usage is TRBJ2-5; D not resolved. Trimming took 4 bases from V and 7 from J, leaving 13 bases between them. CDR3 length: 13 residues. Germline assignment: CDR1 MNHEY and CDR2 SVGEGT. CDR3 amino acids: CASSSDFIGTQYF. In nucleotides, the CDR3 is TGTGCCAGCAGTTCTGACTTTATTGGGACCCAGTACTTC.

This clone has just one count. The chain recombines TRBV11-3 with TRBJ2-1; TRBD2 agrees at 13 bases. The CDR3 is made up of 15 amino acids. CDR1 is SGHNT and CDR2 is YENEEA in the germline V gene. V lost 5 bases, J lost 9 bases, and 7 bases stayed unmatched. The CDR3 spells CASSRGLAGSSEQFF. The CDR3 region has the DNA TGTGCCAGCAGCCGGGGACTAGCGGGAAGTAGTGAGCAGTTCTTC.

V and J are TRBV28 and TRBJ2-7; D perhaps matches TRBD1 (5 bases). Germline lookup yields CDR1 MDHEN and CDR2 SYDVKM. V lost 7 bases and J lost 0, with 16 bases in between. The CDR3 runs to 15 residues. The CDR3 spells CASTRTRQSSYEQYF. The CDR3 nucleotides read TGTGCCAGCACGCGCACCCGACAGAGCTCCTACGAGCAGTACTTC.

The rearrangement uses TRBV6-1 and TRBJ2-7; D may be TRBD1 (6 bases). Germline V gene data show CDR1 as MNHNS and CDR2 as SASEGT. This CDR3 is built from 17 residues. Deletions cut 3 bases from V and 1 base from J, with 19 bases between. As DNA, the CDR3 is TGTGCCAGCAGTGACCGGAATACGGTACAGGGATCCTACGAGCAGTACTTC. It encodes CASSDRNTVQGSYEQYF.

Regarding this clone: Other DNA sequences in this specimen translate into the identical CDR3. The chain couples TRBV30 to TRBJ1-1; TRBD1 agrees at 7 bases. Trimming took 0 bases from V and 3 from J; bases not matched to a gene: 4. This CDR3 has 14 amino acids. Germline-derived CDR1 and CDR2 are GTSNPN and SVGIG (reference sequence). CDR3 nucleotides: TGTGCCTGGAGTGTTCGGCAGGGGGACACTGAAGCTTTCTTT. Its translation: CAWSVRQGDTEAFF. Filled out from reference TRBV30 and TRBJ1-1, the complete variable domain reads SQTIHQWPATLVQPVGSPLSLECTVEGTSNPNLYWYRQAAGRGLQLLFYSVGIGQISSEVPQNLSASRPQDRQFILSSKKLLLSDSGFYLCAWSVRQGDTEAFFGQGTRLTVV.

The V gene is TRBV30, the J gene TRBJ1-4; the D gene is possibly TRBD1 (5 bases). V was shortened by 6 bases and J by 3 bases, with 17 bases between the two germline ends. CDR1 is GTSNPN and CDR2 is SVGIG in the germline V gene (reference sequence). The CDR3 loop spans 15 amino acids. The CDR3 nucleotides are TGTGCCTGCGCAGGGCCCCCTTGGTCTAATGAAAAACTGTTTTTT. Amino acid sequence: CACAGPPWSNEKLFF.

The chain joins TRBV7-9 to TRBJ2-1; 12 nucleotides align to TRBD2. This CDR3 spans 16 amino acids. The V gene's germline CDR1 is SEHNR and CDR2 FQNEAQ (reference sequence). The ends lost 10 bases at V and 1 base at J; junction bases unmatched: 8. The CDR3 is CATRQGLAGSYNEQFF. As DNA, the CDR3 is TGTGCCACCAGACAAGGACTAGCGGGGTCCTACAATGAGCAGTTCTTC.

This sequence joins TRBV30 and TRBJ1-2, with D unresolved. The V and J ends lost 0 bases and 8 bases respectively, with 13 bases between them. CDR1 and CDR2 (germline): GTSNPN, SVGIG (reference sequence). The CDR3 spans 13 residues. The CDR3 DNA follows: TGTGCCTGGAGTGTACTCGTAATGCAAGGCTACACCTTC. Its translation: CAWSVLVMQGYTF. Combining the CDR3 with reference TRBV30 and TRBJ1-2 gives the whole variable domain SQTIHQWPATLVQPVGSPLSLECTVEGTSNPNLYWYRQAAGRGLQLLFYSVGIGQISSEVPQNLSASRPQDRQFILSSKKLLLSDSGFYLCAWSVLVMQGYTFGSGTRLTVV.

The V call is TRBV27, the J call TRBJ1-5; D uncertain. Deletions cut 8 bases from V and 7 bases from J, with 15 bases between. The CDR3 is 13 residues long. Germline V gene lookup returns CDR1 MNHEY and CDR2 SMNVEV (reference sequence). DNA of the CDR3: TGTGCCAGCTCGATGACGGGCGGACAGCCCCAGCATTTT. Translation gives CASSMTGGQPQHF.

This chain uses TRBV27 with TRBJ2-7; D unresolved. The germline V gene has CDR1 MNHEY and CDR2 SMNVEV (reference sequence). CDR3 size: 16 residues. V was trimmed by 4 bases and J by 3 bases, leaving 19 bases between them. The chain's CDR3 is CASSSIGVVVIYEQYF. The DNA for the CDR3 is TGTGCCAGCAGTTCGATCGGTGTTGTAGTAATCTACGAGCAGTACTTC.

This chain connects TRBV10-2 to TRBJ1-1, with D possibly being TRBD1 (5 bases). The CDR3 sequence is 14 residues long. V lost 2 bases to trimming and J lost 3 bases, with 10 bases between them. Per the germline V gene, CDR1 is WSHSY and CDR2 is SAAADI. The CDR3 sequence: CASSERGGDTEAFF. CDR3 in DNA: TGCGCCAGCAGTGAGAGGGGAGGGGACACTGAAGCTTTCTTT.

The chain carries TRBV6-2 or TRBV6-3 and TRBJ1-1; D gene uncertain. This CDR3 contains 11 residues. V was shortened by 5 bases and J by 4 bases, with 5 bases between the two germline ends. Per germline, CDR1 MNHEY and CDR2 SVGEGT. CDR3 protein: CASSRSTEAFF. In DNA form, the CDR3 reads TGTGCCAGCAGTCGAAGCACTGAAGCTTTCTTT.

The chain combines TRBV6-5 with TRBJ1-3, with TRBD1 identical over 8 bases. Unmatched junction bases numbered 2, after V lost 6 bases and J lost 4 bases. The CDR3 is 13 amino acids. Looked up from germline, CDR1 is MNHEY and CDR2 is SVGAGI. The CDR3 loop is CASRDRVGNTIYF. The CDR3 DNA sequence: TGTGCCAGCAGGGACAGGGTAGGAAACACCATATATTTT.